What follows describes a single TCR beta chain. Its antigen is not identified. Primers for the PCR totalled 60 Vbeta and 13 Jbeta. Libraries were prepared by immunoSEQ multiplex PCR; TCRdb keeps only in-frame clonotypes and omits some of them. The sample yields more than 100,000 clones, around three fifths seen once. CDR1 SGHRS and CDR2 YFSETQ come from the germline V gene. Trimming stripped 3 bases from V and 10 bases from J, with 20 bases between. The CDR3 has 16 residues. The data were obtained in a study of cytomegalovirus exposure and HLA in healthy donors. General study points: In an earlier analysis, most TCR beta V segments were productive about 87% or about 30% of the time. Researchers catalogued over 150 TCR beta chains as cytomegalovirus-associated. In a later analysis, a genetic analysis reported fewer productive-TCR N-insertions in an Asian-associated ancestry cluster than the cohort average.

V is TRBV5-1 and J is TRBJ1-6; D unclear. The sequenced material came from PBMCs. The TCR comes from a woman aged 40 to 50 in good health and CMV-seronegative. The CDR3 DNA sequence: TGCGCCAGCAGCTCGCAACTGACGGGAGAAGGGTCACCCCTCCACTTT. It specifies CASSSQLTGEGSPLHF.